These 8 T cell receptor beta chains were all obtained from the same sample, sequenced in a study of early T cells in non-severe SARS-CoV-2 infection (dated by TCRdb to the early 2020s). The library was generated by 5' RACE. The sequencing machine was a NextSeq 500. TCRdb's own reprocessing of the public reads used fastp at Q25 and MiXCR and kept productive beta chains. All rows with the same CDR3 protein become a single entry with the most common DNA and genes. For this sample the table gives fewer than 75,000 distinct CDR3 sequences, of which roughly 18% were detected only once. Together, the top ten hold around 9.8% of the sample. Specimen: whole blood, collected at baseline. These receptors all come from an adult who was a healthcare worker with PCR-confirmed SARS-CoV-2 infection or an uninfected control (not recorded which).

For this clonotype: This may come from a read error, since a much larger clone is one base off. V and J are TRBV27 and TRBJ2-3, with TRBD1 as a possible D gene (6 bases). The CDR3 length is 15 residues. Trimming removed 6 bases from V and 2 bases from J, with 15 bases in between. Germline values: CDR1 MNHEY, CDR2 SMNVEV (reference sequence). CDR3: CASSGQTIFTDTQYF. The DNA for the CDR3 is TGTGCCAGCAGCGGACAGACGATATTCACAGATACGCAGTATTTT.

A few counts support this clonotype. The chain uses TRBV7-9 and TRBJ2-1; D is perhaps TRBD2 (6 bases). CDR3 length: 15 residues. Germline values: CDR1 SEHNR, CDR2 FQNEAQ (reference sequence). V lost 3 bases, J lost 6 bases, and 15 bases lay in between. The CDR3, as DNA: TGTGCCAGCAGCTTCGCGGCCGACGGGGGCAATGAGCAGTTCTTC. The encoded protein is CASSFAADGGNEQFF.

The rearrangement uses TRBV14 and TRBJ2-5; TRBD2 agrees at 7 bases. The ends lost 2 bases at V and 0 bases at J; junction bases unmatched: 6. This CDR3 is 16 amino acids long. Germline assignment: CDR1 SGHDN and CDR2 FVKESK. The CDR3 loop reads CASSQRGAGYQETQYF. CDR3 sequence (DNA): TGTGCCAGCAGCCAACGAGGAGCGGGGTACCAAGAGACCCAGTACTTC.

The chain joins TRBV13 to TRBJ2-4, with 7 bases fitting TRBD2. There are 16 residues in the CDR3. Trimming cost V 5 bases and J 7 bases; bases outside gene matches: 14. The germline gives CDR1 PRHDT, CDR2 FYEKMQ (reference sequence). CDR3 bases: TGTGCCAGCAGCCCGCGGGGCGGGAGTGGTATGAACATTCAGTACTTC. Translated: CASSPRGGSGMNIQYF.

A few counts support this clonotype. V gene TRBV6-6 combines with J gene TRBJ1-1; TRBD1 matches 8 bases. After removal of 3 bases from V and 1 base from J, the junction contained 10 bases not matched to a gene. Per germline, CDR1 MNHNY and CDR2 SVGAGI (reference sequence). The CDR3 has 17 residues. DNA for the CDR3: TGTGCCAGCAGTTATGGGTCCGGACAGGGCAGGAACACTGAAGCTTTCTTT. Encoded protein: CASSYGSGQGRNTEAFF.

A few counts support this clonotype. This rearrangement joins TRBV10-3 to TRBJ2-4; possibly TRBD1 for D (5 bases). The V gene lost 3 bases and the J gene lost 4 bases, with 19 bases spanning the gap. This CDR3 contains 17 residues. The germline CDR1 and CDR2 sequences are ENHRY and SYGVKD. CDR3 loop: CAISDSVAADRKNIQYF. The CDR3 nucleotides read TGTGCCATCAGTGACTCCGTAGCCGCCGACAGAAAAAACATTCAGTACTTC.

The table lists this clonotype with many counts. The chain has TRBV7-9 and TRBJ2-7; D is unresolved. Germline-derived CDR1 and CDR2 are SEHNR and FQNEAQ (reference sequence). Trimming left V 1 base short and J 2 bases short, with 9 bases between. The CDR3 length is 14 residues. The CDR3 coding sequence is TGTGCCAGCAGCTTAGGGGTGGTACCCTACGAGCAGTACTTC. Translation gives CASSLGVVPYEQYF. Full variable domain (outside the CDR3, taken from reference TRBV7-9 and TRBJ2-7): DTGVSQNPRHKITKRGQNVTFRCDPISEHNRLYWYRQTLGQGPEFLTYFQNEAQLEKSRLLSDRFSAERPKGSFSTLEIQRTEQGDSAMYLCASSLGVVPYEQYFGPGTRLTVT.

V is TRBV16 and J is TRBJ2-7, with D unclear. V was clipped by 0 bases and J by 0 bases, with 6 bases between them. The length of the CDR3 is 14 residues. Looked up from germline, CDR1 is KGHSY and CDR2 is FQNENV. CDR3 in amino acids: CASSQSGLSYEQYF. The CDR3 region has the DNA TGTGCCAGCAGCCAATCAGGGCTCTCCTACGAGCAGTACTTC.